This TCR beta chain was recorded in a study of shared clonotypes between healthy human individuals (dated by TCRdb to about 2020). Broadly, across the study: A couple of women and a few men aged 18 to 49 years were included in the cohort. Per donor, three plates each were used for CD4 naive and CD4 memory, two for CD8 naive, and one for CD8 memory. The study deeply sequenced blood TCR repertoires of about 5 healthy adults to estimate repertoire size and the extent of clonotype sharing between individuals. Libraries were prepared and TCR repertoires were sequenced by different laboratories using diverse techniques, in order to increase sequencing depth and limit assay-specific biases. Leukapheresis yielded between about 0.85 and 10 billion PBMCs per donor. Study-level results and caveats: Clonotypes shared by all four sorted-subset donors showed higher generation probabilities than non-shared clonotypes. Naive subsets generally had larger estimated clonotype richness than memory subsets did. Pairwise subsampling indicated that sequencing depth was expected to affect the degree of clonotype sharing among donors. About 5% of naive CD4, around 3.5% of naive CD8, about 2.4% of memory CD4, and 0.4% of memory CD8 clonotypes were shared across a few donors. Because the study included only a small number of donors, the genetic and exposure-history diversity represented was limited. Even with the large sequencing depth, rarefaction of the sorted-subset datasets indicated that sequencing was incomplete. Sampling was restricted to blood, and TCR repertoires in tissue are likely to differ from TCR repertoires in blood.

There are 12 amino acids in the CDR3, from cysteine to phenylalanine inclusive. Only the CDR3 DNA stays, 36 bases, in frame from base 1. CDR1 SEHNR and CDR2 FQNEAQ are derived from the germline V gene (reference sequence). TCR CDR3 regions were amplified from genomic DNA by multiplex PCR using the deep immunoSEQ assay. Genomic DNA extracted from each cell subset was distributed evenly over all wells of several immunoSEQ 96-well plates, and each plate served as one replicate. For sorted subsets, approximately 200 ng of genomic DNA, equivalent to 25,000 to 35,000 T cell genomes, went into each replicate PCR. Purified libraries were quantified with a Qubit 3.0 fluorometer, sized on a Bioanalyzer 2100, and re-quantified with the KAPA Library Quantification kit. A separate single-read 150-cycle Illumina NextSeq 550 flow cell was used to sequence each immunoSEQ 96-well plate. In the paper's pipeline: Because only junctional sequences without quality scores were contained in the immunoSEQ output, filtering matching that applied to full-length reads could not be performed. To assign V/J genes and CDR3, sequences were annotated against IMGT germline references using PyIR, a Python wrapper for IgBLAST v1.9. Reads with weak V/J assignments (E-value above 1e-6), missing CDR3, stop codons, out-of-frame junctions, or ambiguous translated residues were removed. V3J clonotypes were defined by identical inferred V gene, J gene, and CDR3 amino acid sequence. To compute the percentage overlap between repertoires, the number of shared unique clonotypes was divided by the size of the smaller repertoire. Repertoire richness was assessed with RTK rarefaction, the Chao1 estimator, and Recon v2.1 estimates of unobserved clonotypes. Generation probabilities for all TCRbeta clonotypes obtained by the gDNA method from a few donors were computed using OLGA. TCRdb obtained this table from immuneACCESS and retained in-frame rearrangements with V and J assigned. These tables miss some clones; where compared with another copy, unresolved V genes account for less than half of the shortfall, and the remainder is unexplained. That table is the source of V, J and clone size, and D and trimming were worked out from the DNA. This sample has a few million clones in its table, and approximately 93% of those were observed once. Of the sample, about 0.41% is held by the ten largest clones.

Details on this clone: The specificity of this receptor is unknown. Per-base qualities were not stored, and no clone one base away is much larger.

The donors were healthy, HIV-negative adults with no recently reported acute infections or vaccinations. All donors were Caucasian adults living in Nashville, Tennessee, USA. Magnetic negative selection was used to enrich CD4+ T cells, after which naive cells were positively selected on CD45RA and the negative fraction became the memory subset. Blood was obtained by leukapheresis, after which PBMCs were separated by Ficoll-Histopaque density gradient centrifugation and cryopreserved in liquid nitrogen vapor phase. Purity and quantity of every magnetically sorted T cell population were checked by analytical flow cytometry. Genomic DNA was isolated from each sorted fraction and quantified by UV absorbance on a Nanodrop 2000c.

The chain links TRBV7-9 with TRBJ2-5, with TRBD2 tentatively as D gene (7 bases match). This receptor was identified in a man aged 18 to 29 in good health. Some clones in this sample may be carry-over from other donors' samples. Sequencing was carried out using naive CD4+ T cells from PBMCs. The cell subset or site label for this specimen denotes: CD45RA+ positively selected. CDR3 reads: CAGGGHQETQYF. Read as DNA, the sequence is TGTGCAGGGGGGGGACACCAAGAGACCCAGTACTTC.